These T cell receptor beta chains were read from a single sample in a study of blood T cell repertoires in COVID-19. The repertoire was sequenced with immunoSEQ multiplex PCR; TCRdb's copy has only in-frame clones and lacks some. The repertoire consists of some 200,000 clones, with 70% to 85% occurring once and the leading ten covering 13%. The sample taken for sequencing was peripheral blood. These receptors all stem from a human donor in a cohort sampled during active COVID-19. The CDR3 runs from the conserved cysteine through the conserved F or W. Fields, in order: clone size, V gene, D gene, J gene, CDR3 DNA, CDR3 protein. A D gene is named only where the DNA matches it firmly. Only part of the rows carry a size: once, few, many, or a class if the clone is expanded.

NA	TRBV29-1	TRBD1	TRBJ2-7	TGCAGCGTTGAAGGTTATCCCCGGGACAGGGATCACGAGCAGTACTTC	CSVEGYPRDRDHEQYF
once	TRBV5-6	TRBD2	TRBJ2-7	TGTGCCAGCAGCGTCGGACTAGCGGGTTACGAGCAGTACTTC	CASSVGLAGYEQYF
NA	TRBV5-4	TRBD2	TRBJ2-2	TGTGCCAGCAGCCCAGGACTAGCGGGAGGGCGGCGCACCGGGGAGCTGTTTTTT	CASSPGLAGGRRTGELFF
once	TRBV28	NA	TRBJ2-7	TGTGCCAGCAGATCACTAGCCGAGACCTACGAGCAGTACTTC	CASRSLAETYEQYF
NA	TRBV5-1	TRBD2	TRBJ2-1	TGCGCCAGCAGCTTGCGCGGGAGCTCAAGCTCCTACAATGAGCAGTTCTTC	CASSLRGSSSSYNEQFF
NA	TRBV6-5	TRBD1	TRBJ1-4	TGTGCCAGCAGTTATTCTAGGGGGCTTGGTAATGAAAAACTGTTTTTT	CASSYSRGLGNEKLFF
NA	TRBV28	NA	TRBJ1-2	TGTGCCAGCAGGGAGACTGGACACTCCGGCTACACCTTC	CASRETGHSGYTF
NA	TRBV5-1	TRBD1	TRBJ1-3	TGCGCCAGCAGCTCCCGGGGTACAGGGGAAGGATCCTCTGGAAACACCATATATTTT	CASSSRGTGEGSSGNTIYF
NA	TRBV18	NA	TRBJ2-2	TGTGCCAGCTCACCCCTGACAGGGAGGCCTTCCGGGGAGCTGTTTTTT	CASSPLTGRPSGELFF
NA	TRBV27	TRBD2	TRBJ2-6	TGTGCCAGCAGTTTTGTAGCGGGAGGTACCGGGGCCAACGTCCTGACTTTC	CASSFVAGGTGANVLTF
once	TRBV9	TRBD2	TRBJ2-3	TGTGCCAGCAGCGTAGGAGGCGGGAGGACAGATACGCAGTATTTT	CASSVGGGRTDTQYF
NA	TRBV5-1	TRBD1	TRBJ2-7	TGCGCCAGCAGCCCCTTGGGACAGGGTTCGTCCTACGAGCAGTACTTC	CASSPLGQGSSYEQYF
NA	TRBV28	TRBD2	TRBJ2-5	TGTGCCAGCAGTTTACGACTAGCGGGAGTGGAGACCCAGTACTTC	CASSLRLAGVETQYF
NA	TRBV5-1	TRBD1	TRBJ1-4	TGCGCCAGCAGCGGGACAGGGGGCATCGGAAAACTGTTTTTT	CASSGTGGIGKLFF
once	TRBV11-2	TRBD1	TRBJ2-6	TGTGCCAGCAGCTTAGCCGGGACAGGGAGTATGTCTGGGGCCAACGTCCTGACTTTC	CASSLAGTGSMSGANVLTF
NA	TRBV5-6	NA	TRBJ1-2	TGTGCCAGCAGAGGGAGCGGGAGGTATGGCTACACCTTC	CASRGSGRYGYTF
many	TRBV3-1/TRBV3-2	TRBD2	TRBJ2-1	TGTGCCAGCAGCCATTTTACGGGAGGGCCCCAGTTCTTC	CASSHFTGGPQFF
NA	TRBV29-1	TRBD2	TRBJ2-1	TGCAGCGTTCGTGGCGGGAGTATGCCCTACAATGAGCAGTTCTTC	CSVRGGSMPYNEQFF
NA	TRBV19	NA	TRBJ2-7	TGTGCCAGTAGCCTCGGGGGGCAGGGAAGCGAGCAGTACTTC	CASSLGGQGSEQYF
NA	TRBV7-2	NA	TRBJ1-1	TGTGCCAGCAGCTATAACAGATTAACCACTGAAGCTTTCTTT	CASSYNRLTTEAFF
NA	TRBV3-1/TRBV3-2	NA	TRBJ1-1	TGTGCCAGCAGCCCGGGGGTAGCGAAGAACACTGAAGCTTTCTTT	CASSPGVAKNTEAFF
NA	TRBV21-1	NA	TRBJ2-5	TGTGCCAGCAGCAAAATCCCCCAGCGTCAGAGAAGAGATGCCCAGTACTTC	CASSKIPQRQRRDAQYF
NA	TRBV5-1	NA	TRBJ2-1	TGCGCCAGCAGCTTGTCGGCGGATGAGCAGTTCTTC	CASSLSADEQFF
once	TRBV6-1	NA	TRBJ1-5	TGTGCCAGCAGTGAAATTGGCGTCGGGGCAGGGGTACCCCCAACCCAGCCCCAGCATTTT	CASSEIGVGAGVPPTQPQHF
NA	TRBV6-4	TRBD1	TRBJ2-2	TGTGCCAGCAGCCCGGGACAGGCTCCCGGGGAGCTGTTTTTT	CASSPGQAPGELFF
NA	TRBV5-1	TRBD1	TRBJ1-4	TGCGCCAGCAGCTTGGGCTTCGGGGACAGGGTCATAACCGGAAAACTGTTTTTT	CASSLGFGDRVITGKLFF
NA	TRBV18	TRBD1	TRBJ1-5	TGTGCCAGCTCCCAAGACAGGGACCAGCCCCAGCATTTT	CASSQDRDQPQHF
NA	TRBV7-2	TRBD1	TRBJ2-5	TGTGCCAGCAGCTTCAGGGGACAGGGGCGAGAGACCCAGTACTTC	CASSFRGQGRETQYF
few	TRBV2	NA	TRBJ2-7	TGTGCCAGCAGAGAAACAGGGGAGCAGTACTTC	CASRETGEQYF
NA	TRBV5-1	NA	TRBJ2-4	TGCGCCAGCAGCTTTGGGCAGGGAGCCAAAAACATTCAGTACTTC	CASSFGQGAKNIQYF
many	TRBV2	NA	TRBJ1-3	TGTGCCAGCAGTGGGGCTGGCGGAAACACCATATATTTT	CASSGAGGNTIYF
NA	TRBV7-6	NA	TRBJ2-1	TGTGCCAGCAGCCTTGACTACCAATCCTACAATGAGCAGTTCTTC	CASSLDYQSYNEQFF
NA	TRBV4-1	NA	TRBJ2-7	TGCGCCAGCAGCGAAAGACGTGGAGTTTCCGAGCAGTACTTC	CASSERRGVSEQYF
NA	TRBV7-9	NA	TRBJ1-4	TGTGCCAGCAGCATTGGCAGGTCGAATGAAAAACTGTTTTTT	CASSIGRSNEKLFF
once	TRBV27	TRBD2	TRBJ2-7	TGTGCCAGCAGCTTCACAATCGGGGGGGGACCTTCCTACGAGCAGTACTTC	CASSFTIGGGPSYEQYF
many	TRBV28	TRBD2	TRBJ2-1	TGTGCCAGCAGTCACCTCGGGACTAGCGGCCCAGGGGGCTCCTACAATGAGCAGTTCTTC	CASSHLGTSGPGGSYNEQFF
NA	TRBV7-6	NA	TRBJ1-6	TGTGCCAGCAGCCGGGACCTTGGGGGGATGAGCAATTCACCCCTCCACTTT	CASSRDLGGMSNSPLHF
NA	TRBV4-2	TRBD1	TRBJ1-3	TGTGCCAGCAGCCAAGACCGAAGACAGGGGATTGGAAACACCATATATTTT	CASSQDRRQGIGNTIYF
NA	TRBV28	NA	TRBJ1-5	TGTGCCAGCAGTTCTGGGGAGAGCAATCAGCCCCAGCATTTT	CASSSGESNQPQHF
NA	TRBV5-1	NA	TRBJ2-6	TGCGCCAGCAGCTTGTCCGGGGGAAGCTCTGGGGCCAACGTCCTGACTTTC	CASSLSGGSSGANVLTF
few	TRBV30	TRBD1	TRBJ1-4	TGTGCCTGGGCTCCGAGGACAGGGGGCAGAGTTGAAAAACTGTTTTTT	CAWAPRTGGRVEKLFF
NA	TRBV5-1	NA	TRBJ2-1	TGCGCCAGCAGCCCCTTTCTTAGGAGCGGTTCCTACAATGAGCAGTTCTTC	CASSPFLRSGSYNEQFF
NA	TRBV15	TRBD2	TRBJ2-1	TGTGCCACCAGCCGTCGAGCGGGAGTATTCGACAATGAGCAGTTCTTC	CATSRRAGVFDNEQFF
NA	TRBV4-1	NA	TRBJ1-5	TGCGCCAGCAGCCAAACACCTTATAGCAATCAGCCCCAGCATTTT	CASSQTPYSNQPQHF
NA	TRBV3-1/TRBV3-2	TRBD2	TRBJ2-7	TGTGCCAGCAGCCAAACTAGCGGGAGTTTTTACGAGCAGTACTTC	CASSQTSGSFYEQYF
NA	TRBV3-1/TRBV3-2	TRBD2	TRBJ2-2	TGTGCCAGCAGCCAAGAAGATAAGGGACTAGCGGGATATATCGGGGAGCTGTTTTTT	CASSQEDKGLAGYIGELFF
NA	TRBV6-5	NA	TRBJ1-2	TGTGCCAGCAGTTACTCGATATCACAGGTTCACGGCTACACCTTC	CASSYSISQVHGYTF
NA	TRBV27	TRBD2	TRBJ2-1	TGTGCCAGCAGTTTGGGGGGGGGTGCGGGACTAATATCCTACAATGAGCAGTTCTTC	CASSLGGGAGLISYNEQFF
NA	TRBV19	NA	TRBJ2-5	TGTGCCAGTAGTATTCAGGGAAGGGAGACCCAGTACTTC	CASSIQGRETQYF
NA	TRBV27	NA	TRBJ2-7	TGTGCCAGCAGTTTATGGGCCCTACTCCCCGAGCAGTACTTC	CASSLWALLPEQYF
NA	TRBV18	NA	TRBJ2-7	TGTGCCAGCTCACCACCTGGGACAACGGGGGAGCAGTACTTC	CASSPPGTTGEQYF
NA	TRBV27	TRBD2	TRBJ2-1	TGTGCCAGCAAATCTTTTTTGGGACTAGCGAATTACAATGAGCAGTTCTTC	CASKSFLGLANYNEQFF
NA	TRBV28	TRBD2	TRBJ2-7	TGTGCCAGCAGTTTATACAGCGGGAGGAGGTACGAGCAGTACTTC	CASSLYSGRRYEQYF
NA	TRBV27	TRBD1	TRBJ1-2	TGTGCCAGCAGCGGGGACAGGGGCTATAACTATGGCTACACCTTC	CASSGDRGYNYGYTF